The T cell receptor (beta chain) described here comes from a study of T cells after yellow fever vaccination. Study-level background: Preparation of fractions with low cell numbers was performed using SMART-Seq v4 Ultra Low Input. Study-level results: Booster samples showed a return of most primary-vaccination clones (roughly 95% CD4, approximately 88% CD8). Weaker in magnitude, the secondary response showed a faster peak on day 5 versus 15.

A process of 5'RACE template switching, which added a universal primer site and UMIs, was used to make TCR cDNA. In TCRdb, the 5' RACE reads were re-called with MiXCR into one record per CDR3 protein. This sample carries 450,000 to 650,000 distinct CDR3 sequences, 21% of them seen once, and the ten largest clones take about a sixth. From germline, CDR1 is MGHRA and CDR2 YSYEKL. V was clipped by 4 bases and J by 0 bases; unmatched bases: 9. This CDR3 has 17 amino acids. As to this clonotype: As yet, its antigen is unknown.

Specimen: PBMCs, collected 20 to 25 days after the first yellow fever vaccination. The clonotype comes from a man between 18 and 29 years old who received the YFV17D yellow fever vaccine. This rearrangement joins TRBV4-1 to TRBJ2-5, with 9 bases aligning to TRBD2. The CDR3 DNA reads as TGCGCCAGCAGCCTACCACCTAGCGGGGAGTACCAAGAGACCCAGTACTTC. This codes for CASSLPPSGEYQETQYF.